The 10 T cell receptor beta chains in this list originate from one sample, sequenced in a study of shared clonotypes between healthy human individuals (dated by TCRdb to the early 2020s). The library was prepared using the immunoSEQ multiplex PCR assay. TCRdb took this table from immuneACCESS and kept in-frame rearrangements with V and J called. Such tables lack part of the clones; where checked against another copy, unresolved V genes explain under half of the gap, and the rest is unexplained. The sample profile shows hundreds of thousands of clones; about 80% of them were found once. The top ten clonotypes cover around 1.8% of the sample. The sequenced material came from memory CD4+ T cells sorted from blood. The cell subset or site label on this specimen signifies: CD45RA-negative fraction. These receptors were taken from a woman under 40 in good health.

The DNA of the CDR3 is TGCAGCGTCACCGATAGAGGGGACTCCTACGAGCAGTACTTC. It translates to CSVTDRGDSYEQYF. This chain joins TRBV29-1 and TRBJ2-7; D is perhaps TRBD1 or TRBD2 (5 bases each). The length of the CDR3 is 14 residues. V lost 6 bases and J lost 0, with 15 bases in between. The V gene's germline CDR1 is SQVTM and CDR2 ANQGSEA.

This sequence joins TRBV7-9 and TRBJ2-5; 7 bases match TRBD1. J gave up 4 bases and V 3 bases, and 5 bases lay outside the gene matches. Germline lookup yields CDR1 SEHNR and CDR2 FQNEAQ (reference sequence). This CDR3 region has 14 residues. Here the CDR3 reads CASSFMTGPETQYF. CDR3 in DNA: TGTGCCAGCAGCTTCATGACAGGGCCAGAGACCCAGTACTTC.

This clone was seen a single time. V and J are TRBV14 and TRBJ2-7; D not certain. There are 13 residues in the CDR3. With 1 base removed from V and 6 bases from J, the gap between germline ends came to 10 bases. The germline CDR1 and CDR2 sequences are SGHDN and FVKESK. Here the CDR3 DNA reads TGTGCCAGCAGCCAAGTGCTGGGCCTCGAGCAGTACTTC. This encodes CASSQVLGLEQYF.

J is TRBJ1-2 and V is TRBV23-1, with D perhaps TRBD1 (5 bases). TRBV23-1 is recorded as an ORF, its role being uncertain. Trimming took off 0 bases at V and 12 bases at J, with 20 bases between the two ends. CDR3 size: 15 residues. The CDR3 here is CASSQSAGETLSNTF. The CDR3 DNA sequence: TGCGCCAGCAGTCAATCTGCGGGGGAAACCCTATCGAACACCTTC.

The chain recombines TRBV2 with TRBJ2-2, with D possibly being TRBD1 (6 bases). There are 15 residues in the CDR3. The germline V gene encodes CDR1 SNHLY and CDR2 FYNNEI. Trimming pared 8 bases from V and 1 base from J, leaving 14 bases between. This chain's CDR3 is CASCGQRLNTGELFF. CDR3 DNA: TGTGCCAGCTGCGGACAGAGACTGAACACCGGGGAGCTGTTTTTT.

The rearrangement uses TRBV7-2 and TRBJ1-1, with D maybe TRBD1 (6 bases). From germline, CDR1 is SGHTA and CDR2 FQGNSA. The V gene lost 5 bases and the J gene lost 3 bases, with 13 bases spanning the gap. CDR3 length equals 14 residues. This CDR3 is CASSRYRVDTEAFF. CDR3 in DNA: TGTGCCAGCAGCCGCTACAGGGTCGACACTGAAGCTTTCTTT.

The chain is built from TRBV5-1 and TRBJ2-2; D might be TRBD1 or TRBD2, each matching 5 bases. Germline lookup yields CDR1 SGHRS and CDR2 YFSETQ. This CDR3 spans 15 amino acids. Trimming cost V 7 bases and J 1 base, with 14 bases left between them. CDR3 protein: CASGRDPQNTGELFF. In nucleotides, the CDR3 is TGCGCCAGCGGCCGGGACCCCCAGAACACCGGGGAGCTGTTTTTT.

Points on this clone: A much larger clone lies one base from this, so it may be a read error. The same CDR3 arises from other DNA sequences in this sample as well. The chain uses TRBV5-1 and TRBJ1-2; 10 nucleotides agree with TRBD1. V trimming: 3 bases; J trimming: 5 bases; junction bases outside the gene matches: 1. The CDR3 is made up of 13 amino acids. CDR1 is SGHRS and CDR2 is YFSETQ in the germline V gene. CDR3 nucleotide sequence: TGCGCCAGCAGCTCGGGACAGGGGTATGGCTACACCTTC. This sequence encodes CASSSGQGYGYTF.

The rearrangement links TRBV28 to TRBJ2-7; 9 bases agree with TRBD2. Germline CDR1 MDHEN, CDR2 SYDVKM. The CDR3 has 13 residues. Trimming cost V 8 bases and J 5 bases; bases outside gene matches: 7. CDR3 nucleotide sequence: TGTGCCAGCGGAGCGGGAGGAATCCACGAGCAGTACTTC. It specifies CASGAGGIHEQYF.

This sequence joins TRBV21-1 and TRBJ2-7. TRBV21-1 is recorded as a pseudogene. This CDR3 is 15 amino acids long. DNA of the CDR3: TGTGCCAGCAGCCCCCAGTGGATGTATTGCCACGAGCAGTACTTC. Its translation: CASSPQWMYCHEQYF.